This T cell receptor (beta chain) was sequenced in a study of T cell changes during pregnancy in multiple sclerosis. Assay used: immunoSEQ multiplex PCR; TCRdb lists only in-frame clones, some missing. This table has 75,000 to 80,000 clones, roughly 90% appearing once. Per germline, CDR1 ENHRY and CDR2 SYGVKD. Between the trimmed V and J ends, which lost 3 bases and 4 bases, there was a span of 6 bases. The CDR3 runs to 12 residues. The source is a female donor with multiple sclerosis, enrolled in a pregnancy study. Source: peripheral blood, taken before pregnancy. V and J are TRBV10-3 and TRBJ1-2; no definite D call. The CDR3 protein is CAISENGYGYTF. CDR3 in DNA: TGTGCCATCAGTGAAAACGGCTATGGCTACACCTTC.